This T cell receptor (beta chain) was recorded in a study of blood T cell repertoires in COVID-19. The V gene lost 3 bases and the J gene lost 5 bases, with 11 bases spanning the gap. Germline values: CDR1 MNHNS, CDR2 SASEGT. The CDR3 is made up of 13 amino acids. The protocol was immunoSEQ multiplex PCR, while the TCRdb copy is restricted to in-frame clones and leaves out a portion. Among 150,000 to 200,000 clones listed, around 95% were seen once. The sequencing input was peripheral blood. V usage is TRBV6-1 and J usage is TRBJ2-7; D unresolved. The sequence was obtained from a man aged 30 to 39 with COVID-19, enrolled during active disease. CDR3 coding DNA: TGTGCCAGCAGTGACGCTCGCGCCCACGAGCAGTACTTC. Its protein is CASSDARAHEQYF.